Listed below are T cell receptor beta chains from one sample, sequenced in a study of radiation and T cells in renal cell carcinoma. The data were produced by immunoSEQ multiplex PCR, yet TCRdb's version contains in-frame clones alone and is incomplete. This table holds 18,000 or so clones, approximately 62% found once. Sequencing was performed on tumor tissue, taken from a patient whose treatment was nephrectomy without radiotherapy. The source of these receptors is a man between 45 and 60 years old with renal cell carcinoma. Both conserved end residues are trimmed from each CDR3.

j_call: TRBJ2-1; v_call: TRBV5-1; cdr3_aa: ASSLALSPPNEQF
j_call: TRBJ1-1; v_call: TRBV20-1; cdr3_aa: SARVTGEAF
j_call: TRBJ2-2; v_call: TRBV4-3; cdr3_aa: ASSSLAGGNTGELF
j_call: TRBJ2-7; v_call: TRBV6-1; cdr3_aa: ASRSRTGAGEQY
j_call: TRBJ2-1; v_call: TRBV9; cdr3_aa: ASSFGQGRGNEQF
j_call: TRBJ2-3; v_call: TRBV6-5; cdr3_aa: ASSVLAGDTDTQY
j_call: TRBJ2-7; v_call: TRBV6-5; cdr3_aa: ASRSRTGAGEQY
j_call: TRBJ1-4; v_call: TRBV4-3; cdr3_aa: ASSGYFGGEKLF
j_call: TRBJ2-2; v_call: TRBV30; cdr3_aa: AWSVVDRGYTGELF
j_call: TRBJ1-2; v_call: TRBV7-9; cdr3_aa: ASSFYRGYDYGYT
j_call: TRBJ1-5; v_call: TRBV7-9; cdr3_aa: ASSTDFSGNQPQH
j_call: TRBJ2-7; v_call: TRBV19; cdr3_aa: ASSIGGGSYEQY
j_call: TRBJ2-6; v_call: TRBV5-4; cdr3_aa: ASTGRNSYSGANVLT
j_call: TRBJ1-6; v_call: TRBV21-1; cdr3_aa: ASSVGDSNSPLH
j_call: TRBJ1-5; v_call: TRBV9; cdr3_aa: ASSAGTASNQPQH
j_call: TRBJ1-3; v_call: TRBV5-6; cdr3_aa: ASRLTSDVSGNTIY
j_call: TRBJ1-1; v_call: TRBV2; cdr3_aa: ASSDGPTEAF
j_call: TRBJ2-2; v_call: TRBV7-7; cdr3_aa: ASSQFDSTGELF
j_call: TRBJ2-7; v_call: TRBV5-1; cdr3_aa: ASSLEASGQKDYEQY
j_call: TRBJ2-1; v_call: TRBV5-4; cdr3_aa: ASSLRSDYNEQF
j_call: TRBJ2-3; v_call: TRBV10-3; cdr3_aa: AISPGHSRTDTQY
j_call: TRBJ2-2; v_call: TRBV5-5; cdr3_aa: ASSRTWTGELF
j_call: TRBJ2-1; v_call: TRBV30; cdr3_aa: AWSVVLRGDEQF
j_call: TRBJ2-2; v_call: TRBV28; cdr3_aa: ASSLFSLGTGELF
j_call: TRBJ2-1; v_call: TRBV7-2; cdr3_aa: ASSLLAGGYNEQF
j_call: TRBJ1-1; v_call: TRBV15; cdr3_aa: ATSKIDTEAF
j_call: TRBJ1-5; v_call: TRBV7-8; cdr3_aa: ASSLGDSNQPQH
j_call: TRBJ2-1; v_call: TRBV23-1; cdr3_aa: ASRRGDKTSVNNEQF
j_call: TRBJ1-1; v_call: TRBV27; cdr3_aa: ASSFPTGGAGTEAF
j_call: TRBJ2-7; v_call: TRBV5-1; cdr3_aa: ASSSDPHASTAYEQY
j_call: TRBJ1-1; v_call: TRBV29-1; cdr3_aa: SVENQGGTEAF
j_call: TRBJ1-2; v_call: TRBV15; cdr3_aa: ATSIDGIGRYGYT
j_call: TRBJ1-2; v_call: TRBV4-2; cdr3_aa: ASRQMKGSYGYT
j_call: TRBJ2-3; v_call: TRBV21-1; cdr3_aa: ASSKDSSTDTQY
j_call: TRBJ2-1; v_call: TRBV9; cdr3_aa: ASSVASGSSDEQF
j_call: TRBJ2-3; v_call: TRBV19; cdr3_aa: ARDSGRPTDTQY
j_call: TRBJ1-1; v_call: TRBV11-3; cdr3_aa: ASSLHRGDTEAF
j_call: TRBJ2-1; v_call: TRBV7-2; cdr3_aa: ASSPPGLAGGLHEQF
j_call: TRBJ1-2; v_call: TRBV2; cdr3_aa: ASSSQGQGDGYT
j_call: TRBJ1-6; v_call: TRBV9; cdr3_aa: ASSKDNNSPLH
j_call: TRBJ1-1; v_call: TRBV6-6; cdr3_aa: ASSYDLEAF
j_call: TRBJ2-2; v_call: TRBV7-2; cdr3_aa: ASSFLGNTGELF